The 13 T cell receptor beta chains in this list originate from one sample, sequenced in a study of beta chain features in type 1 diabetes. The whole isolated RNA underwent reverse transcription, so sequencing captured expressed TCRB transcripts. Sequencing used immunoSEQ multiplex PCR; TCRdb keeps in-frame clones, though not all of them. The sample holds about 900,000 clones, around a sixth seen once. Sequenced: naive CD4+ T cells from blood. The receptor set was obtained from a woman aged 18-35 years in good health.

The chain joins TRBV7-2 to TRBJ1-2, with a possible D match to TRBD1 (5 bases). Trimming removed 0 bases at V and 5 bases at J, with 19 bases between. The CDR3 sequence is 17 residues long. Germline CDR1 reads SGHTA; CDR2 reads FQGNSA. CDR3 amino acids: CASSLAGTSSTGYGYTF. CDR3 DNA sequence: TGTGCCAGCAGCTTAGCGGGGACCTCGTCGACCGGTTATGGCTACACCTTC.

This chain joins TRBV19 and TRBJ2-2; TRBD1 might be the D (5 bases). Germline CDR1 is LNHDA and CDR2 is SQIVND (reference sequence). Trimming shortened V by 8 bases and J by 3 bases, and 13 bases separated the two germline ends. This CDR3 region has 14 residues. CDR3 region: CASRTLGDTGELFF. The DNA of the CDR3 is TGTGCCAGTCGGACATTAGGGGACACCGGGGAGCTGTTTTTT.

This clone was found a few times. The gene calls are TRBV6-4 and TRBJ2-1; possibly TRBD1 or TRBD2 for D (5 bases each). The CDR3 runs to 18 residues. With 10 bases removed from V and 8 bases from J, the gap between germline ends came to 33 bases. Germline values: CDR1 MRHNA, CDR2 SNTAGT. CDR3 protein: CATTDHKRGPDGLDEQFF. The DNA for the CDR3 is TGTGCCACCACCGACCACAAACGGGGACCGGACGGGTTGGATGAGCAGTTCTTC.

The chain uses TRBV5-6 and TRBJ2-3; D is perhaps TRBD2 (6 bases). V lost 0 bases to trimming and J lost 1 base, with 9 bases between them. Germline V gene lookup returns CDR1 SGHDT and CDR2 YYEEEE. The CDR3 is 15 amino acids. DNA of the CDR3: TGTGCCAGCAGCTTGGGGCCTAGCGGCACAGATACGCAGTATTTT. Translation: CASSLGPSGTDTQYF.

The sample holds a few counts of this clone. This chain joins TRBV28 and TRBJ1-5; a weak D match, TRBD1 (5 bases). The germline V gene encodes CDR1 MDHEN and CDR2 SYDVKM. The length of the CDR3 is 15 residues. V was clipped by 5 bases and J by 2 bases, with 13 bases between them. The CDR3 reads CASSALGRGNQPQHF. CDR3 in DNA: TGTGCCAGCAGTGCCCTGGGACGGGGCAATCAGCCCCAGCATTTT.

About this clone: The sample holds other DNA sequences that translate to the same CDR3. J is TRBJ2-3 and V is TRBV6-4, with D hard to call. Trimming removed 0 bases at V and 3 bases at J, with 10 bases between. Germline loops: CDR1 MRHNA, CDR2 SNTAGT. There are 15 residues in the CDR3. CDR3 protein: CASSDSPDGTDTQYF. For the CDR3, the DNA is TGTGCCAGCAGTGACTCGCCTGACGGAACAGATACGCAGTATTTT.

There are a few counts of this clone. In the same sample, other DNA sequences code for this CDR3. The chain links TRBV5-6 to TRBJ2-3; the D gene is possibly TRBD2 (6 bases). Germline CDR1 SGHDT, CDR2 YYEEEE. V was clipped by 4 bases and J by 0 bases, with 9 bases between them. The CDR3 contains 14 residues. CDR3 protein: CASSLGLSTDTQYF. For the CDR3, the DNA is TGTGCCAGCAGCCTGGGACTGAGCACAGATACGCAGTATTTT.

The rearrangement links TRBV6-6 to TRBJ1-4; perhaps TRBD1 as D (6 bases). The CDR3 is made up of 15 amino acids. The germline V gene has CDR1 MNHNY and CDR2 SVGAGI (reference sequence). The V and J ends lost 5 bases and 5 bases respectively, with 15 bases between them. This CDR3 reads CASSTRQALNEKLFF. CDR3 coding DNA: TGTGCCAGCAGTACCAGACAGGCCCTGAATGAAAAACTGTTTTTT.

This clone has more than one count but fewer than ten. The CDR3 region has the DNA TGTGCCAGCACGTGGTCGGGGCGTGGGTACGAGCAGTACTTC. Translating it yields CASTWSGRGYEQYF. The chain recombines TRBV2 with TRBJ2-7; D possibly uses TRBD1 or TRBD2 (5 bases each). Per the germline V gene, CDR1 is SNHLY and CDR2 is FYNNEI. Trimming cost V 7 bases and J 4 bases, with 17 bases left between them. This CDR3 region has 14 residues.

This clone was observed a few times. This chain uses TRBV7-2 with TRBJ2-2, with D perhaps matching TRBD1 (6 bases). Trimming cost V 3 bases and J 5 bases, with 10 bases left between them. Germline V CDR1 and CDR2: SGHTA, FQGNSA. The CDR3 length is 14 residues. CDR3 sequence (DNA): TGTGCCAGCAGCTTCCCGACAGGAACCGGGGAGCTGTTTTTT. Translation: CASSFPTGTGELFF.

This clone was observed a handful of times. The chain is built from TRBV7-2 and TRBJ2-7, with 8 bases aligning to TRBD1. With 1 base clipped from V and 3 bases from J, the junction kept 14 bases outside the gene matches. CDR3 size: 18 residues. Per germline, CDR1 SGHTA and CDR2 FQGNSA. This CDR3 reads CASSLGVAGGTLIYEQYF. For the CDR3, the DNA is TGTGCCAGCAGCTTAGGAGTGGCAGGGGGCACCCTAATCTACGAGCAGTACTTC.

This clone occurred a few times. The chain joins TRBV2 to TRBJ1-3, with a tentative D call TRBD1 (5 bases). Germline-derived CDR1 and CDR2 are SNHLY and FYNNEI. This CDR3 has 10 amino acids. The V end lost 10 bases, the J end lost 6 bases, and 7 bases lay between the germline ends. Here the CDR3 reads CAKGTNTIYF. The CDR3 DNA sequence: TGTGCCAAAGGGACAAACACCATATATTTT.

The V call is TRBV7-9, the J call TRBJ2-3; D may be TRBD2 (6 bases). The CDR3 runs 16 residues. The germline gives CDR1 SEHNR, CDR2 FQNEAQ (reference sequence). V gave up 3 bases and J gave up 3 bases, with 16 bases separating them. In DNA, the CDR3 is TGTGCCAGCAGCTTCCGACTAGAAGGTTGGACAGATACGCAGTATTTT. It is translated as CASSFRLEGWTDTQYF.